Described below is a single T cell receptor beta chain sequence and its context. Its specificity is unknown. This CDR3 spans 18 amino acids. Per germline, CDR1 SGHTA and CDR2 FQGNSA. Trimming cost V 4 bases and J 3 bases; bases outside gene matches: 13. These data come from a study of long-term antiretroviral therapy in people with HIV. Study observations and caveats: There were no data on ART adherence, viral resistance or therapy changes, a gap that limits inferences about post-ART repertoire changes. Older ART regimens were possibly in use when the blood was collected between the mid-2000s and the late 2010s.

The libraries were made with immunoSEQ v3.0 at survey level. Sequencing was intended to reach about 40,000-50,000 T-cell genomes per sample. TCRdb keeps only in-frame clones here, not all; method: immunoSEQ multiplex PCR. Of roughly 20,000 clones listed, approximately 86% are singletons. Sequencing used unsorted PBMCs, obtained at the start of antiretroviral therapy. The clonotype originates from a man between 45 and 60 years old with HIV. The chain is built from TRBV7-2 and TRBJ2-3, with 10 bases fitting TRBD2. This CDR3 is CASSSPRGAGGRTDTQYF. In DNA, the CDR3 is TGTGCCAGCAGCTCCCCCCGAGGAGCGGGGGGGCGGACAGATACGCAGTATTTT.